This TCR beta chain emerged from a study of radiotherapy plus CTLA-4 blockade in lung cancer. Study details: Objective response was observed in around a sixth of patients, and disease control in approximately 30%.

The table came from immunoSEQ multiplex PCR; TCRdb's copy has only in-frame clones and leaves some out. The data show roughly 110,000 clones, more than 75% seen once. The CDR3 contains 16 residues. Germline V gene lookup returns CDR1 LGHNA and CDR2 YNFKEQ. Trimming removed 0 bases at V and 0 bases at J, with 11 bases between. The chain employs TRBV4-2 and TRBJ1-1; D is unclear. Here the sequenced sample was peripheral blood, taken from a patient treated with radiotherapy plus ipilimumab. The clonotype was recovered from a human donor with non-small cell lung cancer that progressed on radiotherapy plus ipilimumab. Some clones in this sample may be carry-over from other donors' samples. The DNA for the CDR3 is TGTGCCAGCAGCCAAGAGGACGGACTAATGAACACTGAAGCTTTCTTT. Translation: CASSQEDGLMNTEAFF.